These T cell receptor beta chains were read from a single sample in a study of molecular identifiers for immune sequencing clone quantification. A single record per CDR3 protein comes from TCRdb applying MiXCR to the PCR reads. The repertoire holds about 510,000 distinct CDR3 sequences, with 20% to 25% as singletons. Sequenced material: naive CD8+ T cells from blood, with Jurkat cell RNA spiked in. All receptors derive from a human donor in good health. Some libraries in this study had Jurkat cell RNA spiked in. Both conserved end residues are part of each CDR3. A D gene is named only where the DNA matches it firmly. Some rows mark clone size as missing; the rest say once, few, many or name a class of expanded clone.

j_call d_call v_call clone_size cdr3_nt cdr3_aa
TRBJ2-2 NA TRBV9 NA TGTGCCAGCAGCGTAGAGGCTAGTTGGTCCGGGGAGCTGTTTTTT CASSVEASWSGELFF
TRBJ1-3 NA TRBV27 few TGTGCCAGCAGTTCCATTACAAGGGCTGGGGTGTCGTGGAACACCATATATTTT CASSSITRAGVSWNTIYF
TRBJ2-2 NA TRBV9 many TGTGCCAGCAGCGTAGAGGGCCGCCCCGACACCGGGGAGCTGTTTTTT CASSVEGRPDTGELFF
TRBJ2-7 TRBD1 TRBV19 few TGTGCCAGTAGTTACCGGGACAGGGGTTACGAGCAGTACTTC CASSYRDRGYEQYF
TRBJ2-1 NA TRBV7-2 many TGTGCCAGCGGGAGGGGGACTGGGAATGAGCAGTTCTTC CASGRGTGNEQFF
TRBJ1-1 NA TRBV7-9 once TGTGCCAGCAGCCCCGGGGCCAGGGACGCTTTCTTT CASSPGARDAFF
TRBJ2-1 NA TRBV10-1 NA TGCGCCAGCAGTCTAGCCGGGATTGAATACAATGAGCAGTGCTTC CASSLAGIEYNEQCF
TRBJ2-7 NA TRBV4-3 many TGCGCCAGCAGCCAAGCTAACAGGGAAACCTACGAGCAGTACTTC CASSQANRETYEQYF
TRBJ2-3 NA TRBV7-9 many TGTGCCAGCAGCTGGCGCGGGCAGGATAGCACAGATACGCAGTATTTT CASSWRGQDSTDTQYF
TRBJ2-3 TRBD2 TRBV6-6 many TGTGCCAGCAGTTTCAAAGCGGGGGCCAGCACAGATACGCAGTATTTT CASSFKAGASTDTQYF
TRBJ1-2 NA TRBV20-1 many TGCAGTGCTGCCCGACTCCTTCAATATGGCTACACCTTC CSAARLLQYGYTF
TRBJ1-1 NA TRBV4-3 many TGCGCCAGCAGCCCCACGAGGGGCATCACTGAAGCTTTCTTT CASSPTRGITEAFF
TRBJ2-7 TRBD1 TRBV7-2 NA TGTGCCAGCAGCGTCATTTGGGACAGCGGAAACGAGCAGTACTTC CASSVIWDSGNEQYF
TRBJ2-1 NA TRBV11-2 many TGTGCCAGCAGCTCGACGCTTCAGGGACTTGAGCAGTTCTTC CASSSTLQGLEQFF
TRBJ2-7 NA TRBV6-2/TRBV6-3 once TGTGTCAGCAGTTACCACGTAGGGGACGCCTACGAGCAGTACTTC CVSSYHVGDAYEQYF
TRBJ2-3 NA TRBV21-1 many TGTGCCAGCAGCAAGATGGGACAGGGGAGAAGTTTCGGCACAGATACGCAGTATTTT CASSKMGQGRSFGTDTQYF
TRBJ1-1 TRBD1 TRBV7-8 NA TGTGCCAGCAGCTTATACGGGACAGGCCCTTTGAACACTGAAGCTTTCTTT CASSLYGTGPLNTEAFF
TRBJ1-1 NA TRBV27 NA TGTGCCAGCAGTTTAATCACATCCAACACTGAAGCTTTCTTT CASSLITSNTEAFF
TRBJ2-3 NA TRBV5-4 many TGTGCCAGCAGCCCGTCGGGGGACACAGATACGCAGTATTTT CASSPSGDTDTQYF
TRBJ2-5 TRBD2 TRBV20-1 few TGCAGTGCTAGAGGTTTTGGGCTAAGGAATAGCGGGATCCAAGAGACCCAGTACTTC CSARGFGLRNSGIQETQYF
TRBJ2-3 NA TRBV29-1 NA TGCAGCGTCACCGGGGGTAGCACAGATACGCAGTATTTT CSVTGGSTDTQYF
TRBJ1-5 NA TRBV6-2/TRBV6-3 few TGTGCCAGCAGTTACGTAGCCGTCGGGCCCCAGCATTTT CASSYVAVGPQHF
TRBJ2-7 NA TRBV6-6 NA TGTGCCAGCAGTTACTCGGACGGTCAGTCTTACGAGCAGTACTTC CASSYSDGQSYEQYF
TRBJ1-1 NA TRBV7-6 NA TGTGCCAGCAGCCCCGGGCTGTCCATAGGTGAAGCTTTCTTT CASSPGLSIGEAFF
TRBJ1-4 NA TRBV12-3/TRBV12-4 NA TGTGCCAGCAGTTTGGCGGGGGCAGGAGTAGAAAAACTGTTTTTT CASSLAGAGVEKLFF
TRBJ2-3 TRBD2 TRBV15 many TGTGCCACCAGCAGATCCCTAGCGGGGGCCTTTTCTGGGACAGATACGCAGTATTTT CATSRSLAGAFSGTDTQYF
TRBJ1-1 NA TRBV11-2 NA TGTGCCAGCAGCTTAGATGGGACCTGGGCATACACTGAAGCTTTCTTT CASSLDGTWAYTEAFF
TRBJ2-3 NA TRBV9 NA TGTGCCAGCAGCGTATCGGGGTTACACACAGATACGCAGTATTTT CASSVSGLHTDTQYF
TRBJ2-7 NA TRBV12-3/TRBV12-4 many TGTGCCAGCAGCAAGACTAGGTCGGGAGAGCAGTACTTC CASSKTRSGEQYF
TRBJ2-3 NA TRBV7-9 few TGTGCCAGCAGCTCATTATCGGGGGGCCTTAGCACAGATACGCAGTATTTT CASSSLSGGLSTDTQYF
TRBJ1-1 NA TRBV28 NA TGTGCCAGCTACCCTCGACACTCCACTGAAGCTTTCTTT CASYPRHSTEAFF
TRBJ1-5 NA TRBV6-1 NA TGTGCCAGCACCAATAAGGGGGTCATTGGCAATCAGCCCCAGCATTTT CASTNKGVIGNQPQHF
TRBJ2-2 NA TRBV3-1 NA TGTGCCAGCAGCCAGGGGGCTGAGGGGCCGGACACCGGGGAGCTGTTTTTT CASSQGAEGPDTGELFF
TRBJ2-5 TRBD2 TRBV13 NA TGTGCCAGCAGCCCCGGGACGGTGAATAGCGGGAGTGCGCGAGAGACCCAGTACTTC CASSPGTVNSGSARETQYF
TRBJ2-5 NA TRBV3-1 few TGTGCCAGCAGCCATCAGGGGGGCCAAGAGACCCAGTACTTC CASSHQGGQETQYF
TRBJ2-7 TRBD2 TRBV10-3 NA TGTGCCGTAGCTAGCGGGATAGAGCAGTACTTC CAVASGIEQYF
TRBJ2-1 NA TRBV7-9 few TGTGCCAGCAGCTTAGCCCGGGACCGTTATGAGCAGTTCTTC CASSLARDRYEQFF
TRBJ1-1 NA TRBV12-3/TRBV12-4 few TGTGCCAGCAGTTTAGACGGGCTAGGCACTGAAGCTTTCTTT CASSLDGLGTEAFF
TRBJ1-1 NA TRBV4-1 many TGCGCCAGCAGCCAAGCGAGTTCTAGAAACACTGAAGCTTTCTTT CASSQASSRNTEAFF
TRBJ2-6 NA TRBV4-1 many TGCGCCAGCAGCCAAGGGCAGCCCATCTCTGGGGCCAACGTCCTGACTTTC CASSQGQPISGANVLTF
TRBJ2-1 NA TRBV27 NA TGTGCCAGCAGTTTACGGAGCAATGAGCAGTTCTTC CASSLRSNEQFF
TRBJ1-5 NA TRBV19 few TGTGCCAGTAGTTTTGGCTTTGTACGCTGGACAGACTTTAATCAGCCCCAGCATTTT CASSFGFVRWTDFNQPQHF
TRBJ2-2 NA TRBV6-5 few TGTGCCAGCAGCCAAGAGCTGGGTCGTACCGGGGAGCTGTTTTTT CASSQELGRTGELFF
TRBJ1-4 NA TRBV6-6 few TGTGCCAGCAGTTACTCTCCAGGGGACACCGCTGCAACTAATGAAAAACTGTTTTTT CASSYSPGDTAATNEKLFF
TRBJ2-2 NA TRBV18 NA TGTGCCAGCTCAGGCGGCGGAAGGGACACCGGGGAGCTGTTTTTT CASSGGGRDTGELFF
TRBJ2-2 NA TRBV4-2 few TGTGCCAGCAGCCAATCTTTAGGGGATACCGGGGAGCTGTTTTTT CASSQSLGDTGELFF
TRBJ2-3 NA TRBV29-1 many TGCAGCGTTGAATTTACCGGGACGGGAGATACGCAGTATTTT CSVEFTGTGDTQYF
TRBJ1-1 NA TRBV18 NA TGTGCCAGCTCACCACCTCGAGAGATCACTGAAGCTTTCTTT CASSPPREITEAFF
TRBJ2-6 NA TRBV18 many TGCGCCAGCAGCCCCGGACTCTCTGGGGCCAACGTCCTGACTTTC CASSPGLSGANVLTF
TRBJ1-1 NA TRBV12-3/TRBV12-4 many TGTGCCAGCAGCTACAGGGACACTGAAGCTTTCTTT CASSYRDTEAFF
TRBJ2-5 NA TRBV20-1 many TGCAGTGCTACTGACGGCGGGGCGATCCAAGAGACCCAGTACTTC CSATDGGAIQETQYF